This T cell receptor (beta chain) was recorded in a study of T-cell reconstitution after alpha-beta-depleted transplantation in children. Study-level points and caveats: Several hundred expanded graft clones reportedly supplied alpha-beta T cells about two months after transplant. Where some patients showed high TCRbeta diversity at day 60, it came from recipient T cells and thymic progenitors that had survived. Among T cells one year after transplant, newly produced cells accounted for most counts and diversity.

In its sample, this clonotype was seen many times. Its antigen is unidentified. Researchers prepared the TCRbeta library using unique molecular identifiers, the study reports. TCRdb recomputed calls from the PCR reads with MiXCR, one row per CDR3 protein. Of about 200,000 distinct CDR3 sequences listed, 6.3% were seen once; the top ten hold roughly 4.7%. The germline V gene has CDR1 SGHRS and CDR2 YFSETQ. The CDR3 has 15 amino acids. V lost 4 bases, J lost 2 bases, and 16 bases lay in between. Sequencing was performed on PBMCs, taken before TCRalphabeta/CD19-depleted stem cell transplant. The clonotype originates from a girl less than two years old with combined immunodeficiency, due to receive a stem cell transplant. The V and J genes are TRBV5-1 and TRBJ2-7; D possibly corresponds to TRBD1 (6 bases). The CDR3 spells CASSPQEGVPYEQYF. The DNA of the CDR3 is TGCGCCAGCAGCCCCCAAGAGGGGGTCCCCTACGAGCAGTACTTC.